The 25 T cell receptor beta chains in this list originate from one sample, sequenced in a study of spatial heterogeneity in lung cancer. Time point of the sample: sample taken at primary tumor resection. Without sorting, whole RNA was sequenced from tumor, nontumor lung or frozen PBMC. One entry per CDR3 protein results from TCRdb running MiXCR on the 5' RACE reads. The table lists 80,000 to 95,000 distinct CDR3 sequences, roughly 10% of them singletons. The specimen comprised PBMCs, sampled at surgery. The receptors stem from a male donor with early-stage non-small cell lung cancer.

This clonotype was counted many times. This chain uses TRBV3-1 with TRBJ2-7; D uncertain. The CDR3 covers 12 residues. V shed 4 bases and J shed 3 bases, with 7 bases lying between them. The germline CDR1 and CDR2 sequences are LGHDT and YNNKEL (reference sequence). The CDR3 DNA sequence: TGTGCCAGCAGCCCCTATGGCTACGAGCAGTACTTC. It codes for CASSPYGYEQYF.

This clonotype was seen more than once but under ten times. V is TRBV7-2 and J is TRBJ2-7; D not resolved. Trimming took off 5 bases at V and 2 bases at J, with 4 bases between the two ends. In germline, CDR1 is SGHTA, CDR2 FQGNSA. This CDR3 has 11 residues. CDR3: CASSAAYEQYF. For the CDR3, the DNA is TGTGCCAGCAGCGCTGCCTACGAGCAGTACTTC.

There are a few counts of this clonotype. The rearrangement links TRBV7-9 to TRBJ2-2; 9 bases agree with TRBD2. The CDR3 has 13 residues. The ends lost 10 bases at V and 7 bases at J; junction bases unmatched: 7. The germline gives CDR1 SEHNR, CDR2 FQNEAQ (reference sequence). The DNA of the CDR3 is TGTGCCAACGAGCGGGAGGTCGGCGGGGAGCTGTTTTTT. It translates to CANEREVGGELFF.

This clonotype was detected a few times. The chain is built from TRBV18 and TRBJ2-5; 13 bases are shared with TRBD2. From germline, CDR1 is KGHSH and CDR2 LQKENI. This CDR3 comprises 16 residues. Trimming cost V 1 base and J 2 bases; bases outside gene matches: 1. The CDR3 is CASSPLGLAGQETQYF. CDR3 DNA: TGTGCCAGCTCACCACTGGGACTAGCGGGACAAGAGACCCAGTACTTC.

The V and J genes are TRBV20-1 and TRBJ2-1; 7 bases align to TRBD1. The CDR3 has 11 amino acids. CDR1 DFQATT and CDR2 SNEGSKA come from the germline V gene (reference sequence). Losses at the gene ends were 5 bases for V and 12 bases for J; bases not matched to a gene: 7. CDR3 region: CSAVTGTGQFF. CDR3 DNA sequence: TGCAGTGCTGTGACAGGGACGGGGCAGTTCTTC.

This clonotype was seen ten or more times. The rearrangement joins TRBV19 to TRBJ2-2, with TRBD1 matching over 7 bases. The CDR3 is made up of 14 amino acids. The trim removed 5 bases at V and 4 bases at J, leaving 4 bases unmatched. From germline, CDR1 is LNHDA and CDR2 SQIVND (reference sequence). Written as DNA, the CDR3 is TGTGCCAGTAGTCGACAGGGCGGCACCGGGGAGCTGTTTTTT. Its protein product is CASSRQGGTGELFF.

In this sample, this clonotype turned up a few times. This chain uses TRBV3-1 with TRBJ2-5; TRBD2 agrees at 12 bases. The CDR3 is 17 amino acids. The junction had 8 bases not matched to a gene; V was cut back by 0 bases and J by 6 bases. Germline V gene lookup returns CDR1 LGHDT and CDR2 YNNKEL (reference sequence). The CDR3 protein is CASSQDLTSGRVKTQYF. DNA of the CDR3: TGTGCCAGCAGCCAAGATCTGACTAGCGGGAGAGTCAAGACCCAGTACTTC.

The chain is built from TRBV28 and TRBJ2-5, with D tentatively TRBD1 or TRBD2 (7 bases each). In germline, CDR1 is MDHEN, CDR2 SYDVKM. Trimming took 5 bases from V and 1 from J, leaving 17 bases between them. This CDR3 is 16 amino acids long. The CDR3 DNA reads TGTGCCAGCAGTCCCCCCAGGGGGAGGGCCCAAGAGACCCAGTACTTC. Its protein is CASSPPRGRAQETQYF.

This clonotype was recorded a few times. This sequence joins TRBV10-3 and TRBJ2-7; D might be TRBD1 (5 bases). The V gene lost 3 bases and the J gene lost 0 bases, with 9 bases spanning the gap. Germline V gene lookup returns CDR1 ENHRY and CDR2 SYGVKD. The CDR3 is 14 residues long. The CDR3 nucleotides read TGTGCCATCAGTGAAAGACAGAACTCCTACGAGCAGTACTTC. As protein: CAISERQNSYEQYF.

This clonotype was seen ten or more times. The gene calls are TRBV28 and TRBJ2-1, with 7 positions matching TRBD2. V lost 2 bases to trimming and J lost 4 bases; unmatched junction nucleotides: 8. Germline V gene sequence: CDR1 MDHEN, CDR2 SYDVKM. There are 16 residues in the CDR3. CDR3: CASSLRGASGYNEQFF. CDR3 nucleotide sequence: TGTGCCAGCAGTTTAAGAGGAGCTAGCGGTTACAATGAGCAGTTCTTC. Full variable domain (missing parts from reference TRBV28 and TRBJ2-1): DVKVTQSSRYLVKRTGEKVFLECVQDMDHENMFWYRQDPGLGLRLIYFSYDVKMKEKGDIPEGYSVSREKKERFSLILESASTNQTSMYLCASSLRGASGYNEQFFGPGTRLTVL.

The chain has TRBV6-5 and TRBJ2-7; TRBD1 agrees at 10 bases. CDR1 MNHEY and CDR2 SVGAGI come from the germline V gene. CDR3 length equals 15 residues. The V and J ends lost 2 bases and 2 bases, in that order; junction bases with no gene match: 3. CDR3 sequence: CASSYRDRGTYEQYF. CDR3 DNA: TGTGCCAGCAGTTACCGGGACAGGGGAACCTACGAGCAGTACTTC.

This clonotype was counted a single time. This chain connects TRBV2 to TRBJ2-7; 7 nucleotides agree with TRBD1. The germline CDR1 and CDR2 sequences are SNHLY and FYNNEI. The CDR3 sequence is 12 residues long. J was trimmed by 2 bases and V by 10 bases; bases with no gene match: 5. CDR3 sequence reads: CATRQGPYEQYF. The DNA for the CDR3 is TGTGCCACCAGACAGGGCCCCTACGAGCAGTACTTC.

The chain joins TRBV2 to TRBJ2-5, with unresolved D. Germline V lookup: CDR1 SNHLY, CDR2 FYNNEI. V lost 3 bases, J lost 7 bases, and 9 bases lay in between. The CDR3 sequence is 12 residues long. The CDR3, as DNA: TGTGCCAGCAGTGAGGGGTCCGGGACCCAGTACTTC. Translating it yields CASSEGSGTQYF.

Comment on this clonotype: A much larger clone is a single base away; this may be a read error. CDR3 sequence: CASSQPTGELSF. CDR3 coding DNA: TGTGCCAGCAGCCAGCCCACCGGGGAGCTGTCTTTT. V usage is TRBV3-1 and J usage is TRBJ2-2, with D tentatively TRBD2 (5 bases). The CDR3 extends over 12 amino acids. CDR1 and CDR2 (germline): LGHDT, YNNKEL (reference sequence).

This clonotype has a count of ten or more. This chain links TRBV24-1 with TRBJ2-5, with 12 bases that match TRBD1. J was trimmed by 5 bases and V by 5 bases; bases with no gene match: 5. Germline V gene sequence: CDR1 KGHDR, CDR2 SFDVKD. The CDR3 is made up of 15 amino acids. The CDR3 DNA reads TGTGCCACCAGTGCCGGGACAGGGGGCTATGAGACCCAGTACTTC. Its protein is CATSAGTGGYETQYF.

As concerns this clonotype: A much larger clone differs from this one at a single base, so this may be a read error. This chain uses TRBV12-3 or TRBV12-4 with TRBJ1-5; D gene uncertain. The CDR3 contains 13 residues. Trimming removed 2 bases from V and 5 bases from J, with 7 bases in between. CDR3 sequence reads: CASSLWGDQPQHF. CDR3 in DNA: TGTGCCAGCAGTTTATGGGGAGATCAGCCCCAGCATTTT.

In this sample, this clonotype turned up a few times. V and J are TRBV10-1 and TRBJ2-1; D call uncertain. Germline values: CDR1 WNHNN, CDR2 SYGVQD (reference sequence). The V gene lost 7 bases and the J gene lost 2 bases, with 24 bases spanning the gap. The CDR3 is made up of 18 amino acids. CDR3 loop: CASTNPLMMGQTYNEQFF. DNA of the CDR3: TGCGCCAGCACCAACCCCCTTATGATGGGCCAGACCTACAATGAGCAGTTCTTC.

The V call is TRBV7-2, the J call TRBJ2-7; D perhaps matches TRBD2 (5 bases). CDR1 is SGHTA and CDR2 is FQGNSA in the germline V gene. Trimming left V 3 bases short and J 3 bases short, with 12 bases between. The CDR3 runs 14 residues. This CDR3 is CASSFNGINYEQYF. The CDR3 bases are TGTGCCAGCAGCTTTAACGGGATAAACTACGAGCAGTACTTC.

This clonotype was seen repeatedly, ten times or more. One end of the junction fails to match germline, which may point to a read error. J is TRBJ2-7 and V is TRBV6-1; D is perhaps TRBD2 (5 bases). Per the germline V gene, CDR1 is MNHNS and CDR2 is SASEGT. The CDR3 runs to 14 residues. The chain's CDR3 is CASREEGLTYEQYF. CDR3 coding DNA: TGTGCCAGCAGGGAAGAGGGTCTCACCTACGAGCAGTACTTC.

This clonotype was seen repeatedly, ten times or more. The chain joins TRBV10-3 to TRBJ2-1; tentatively, D is TRBD1 (6 bases). V was trimmed by 8 bases and J by 7 bases, leaving 15 bases between them. This CDR3 has 13 residues. Per the germline V gene, CDR1 is ENHRY and CDR2 is SYGVKD. CDR3 in amino acids: CAISIQGRNEQFF. CDR3 in DNA: TGTGCCATCTCCATACAGGGAAGGAATGAGCAGTTCTTC.

Concerning this clonotype itself: This may be a read error: a much more frequent sequence differs by one nucleotide. The chain couples TRBV12-3 or TRBV12-4 to TRBJ2-7; D may correspond to TRBD1 or TRBD2 (6 bases each). The CDR3 has 14 amino acids. With 3 bases removed from V and 3 bases from J, the gap between germline ends came to 12 bases. For the CDR3, the DNA is TGTGCCAGCAGTTTTAGCGGCAGGGGCTACGAGCAGTACTTC. This translates into CASSFSGRGYEQYF.

The sample holds many counts of this clonotype. The chain couples TRBV4-3 to TRBJ1-6; D uncertain. CDR1 is LGHNA, CDR2 YSLEER, per germline. The V end lost 1 base, the J end lost 10 bases, and 11 bases lay between the germline ends. The CDR3 extends over 14 amino acids. The CDR3, as DNA: TGCGCCAGCAGCCAAGTCATAGGGAGGTCACCCCTCCACTTT. The encoded protein is CASSQVIGRSPLHF.

This clonotype was recorded at least ten times. The CDR3 protein is CASSAVTPGLAGATDTQYF. CDR3 in DNA: TGTGCCAGCAGTGCCGTTACGCCCGGACTAGCGGGAGCCACAGATACGCAGTATTTT. V gene TRBV6-1 combines with J gene TRBJ2-3; 13 bases match TRBD2. V gave up 4 bases and J gave up 2 bases; unmatched junction bases: 12. CDR3 size: 19 residues. Germline values: CDR1 MNHNS, CDR2 SASEGT.

Many counts were recorded for this clonotype. The gene calls are TRBV7-8 and TRBJ2-3; 8 bases match TRBD1. CDR3 length: 17 amino acids. V shed 2 bases and J 1 base; nucleotides not matched to a gene: 8. Germline CDR1 and CDR2: SGHVS and FQNEAQ. In DNA form, the CDR3 reads TGTGCCAGCAGCTTACTGAGGGGACAGGCTCGCACAGATACGCAGTATTTT. It encodes CASSLLRGQARTDTQYF.

This clonotype was found a few times. The V and J genes are TRBV10-1 and TRBJ2-4, with 8 bases matching TRBD1. The CDR3 is 12 residues long. The V segment lost 7 bases and the J segment 6 bases; nucleotides outside the gene matches: 2. Germline CDR1 is WNHNN and CDR2 is SYGVQD (reference sequence). CDR3 in DNA: TGCGCCAGCATGGACAGGGTAAACATTCAGTACTTC. It yields the protein CASMDRVNIQYF.